This T cell receptor beta chain was captured in a study of T cell responses to AZD1222 COVID-19 vaccine. The protocol was immunoSEQ multiplex PCR, while the TCRdb copy is restricted to in-frame clones and leaves out a portion. Of a few hundred thousand clones listed, 93% are singletons. This CDR3 has 17 residues. A note on this clone: Its antigen is as yet unknown.

Study-wide results and caveats: At baseline, seropositivity was found in only 5 to 7 AZD1222 recipients.

Sequences were derived from peripheral blood, sampled on day 0 of AZD1222 vaccination. The chain uses TRBV21-1 and TRBJ2-7; TRBD1, the D gene given by the table, was not confirmed from the DNA. TRBV21-1 counts as a pseudogene. This clonotype was obtained from an adult in good health. The CDR3 DNA follows: TGTGCCAGCAGCACCTCCACCGGGGACAGGCGCGCCTACGAGCAGTACTTC. It translates to CASSTSTGDRRAYEQYF.